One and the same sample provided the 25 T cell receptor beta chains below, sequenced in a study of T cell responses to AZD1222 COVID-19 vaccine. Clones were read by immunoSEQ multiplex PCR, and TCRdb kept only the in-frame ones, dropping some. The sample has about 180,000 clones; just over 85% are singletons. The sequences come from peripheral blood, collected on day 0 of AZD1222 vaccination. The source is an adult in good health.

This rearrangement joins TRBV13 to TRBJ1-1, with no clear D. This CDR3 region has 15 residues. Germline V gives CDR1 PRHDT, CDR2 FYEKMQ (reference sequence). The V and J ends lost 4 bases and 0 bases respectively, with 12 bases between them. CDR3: CASSSIDSMNTEAFF. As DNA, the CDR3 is TGTGCCAGCAGCTCGATTGATTCTATGAACACTGAAGCTTTCTTT. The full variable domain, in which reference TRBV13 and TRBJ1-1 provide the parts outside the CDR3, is AAGVIQSPRHLIKEKRETATLKCYPIPRHDTVYWYQQGPGQDPQFLISFYEKMQSDKGSIPDRFSAQQFSDYHSELNMSSLELGDSALYFCASSSIDSMNTEAFFGQGTRLTVV.

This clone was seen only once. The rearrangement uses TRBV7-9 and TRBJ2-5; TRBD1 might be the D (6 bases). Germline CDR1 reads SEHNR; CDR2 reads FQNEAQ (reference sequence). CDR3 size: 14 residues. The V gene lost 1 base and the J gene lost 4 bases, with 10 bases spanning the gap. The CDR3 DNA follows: TGTGCCAGCAGCTTAGTTGGGGGCGGAGAGACCCAGTACTTC. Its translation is CASSLVGGGETQYF.

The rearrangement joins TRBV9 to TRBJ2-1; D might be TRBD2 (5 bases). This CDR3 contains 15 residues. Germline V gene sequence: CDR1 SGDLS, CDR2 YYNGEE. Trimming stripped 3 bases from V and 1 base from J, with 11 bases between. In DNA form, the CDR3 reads TGTGCCAGCAGCGCCCGGGTAGCGTCCTACAATGAGCAGTTCTTC. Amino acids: CASSARVASYNEQFF.

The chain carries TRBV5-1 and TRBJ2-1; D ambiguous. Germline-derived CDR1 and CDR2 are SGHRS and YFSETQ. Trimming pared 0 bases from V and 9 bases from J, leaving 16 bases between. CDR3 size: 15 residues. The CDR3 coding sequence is TGCGCCAGCAGCTTGGGCGGAATCCGTAACAGTGAGCAGTTCTTC. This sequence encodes CASSLGGIRNSEQFF.

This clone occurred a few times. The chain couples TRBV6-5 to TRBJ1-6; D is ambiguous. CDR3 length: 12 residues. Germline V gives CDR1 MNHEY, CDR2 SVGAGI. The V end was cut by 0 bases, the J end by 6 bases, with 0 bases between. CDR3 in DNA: TGTGCCAGCAGTTACTCTAATTCACCCCTCCACTTT. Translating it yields CASSYSNSPLHF.

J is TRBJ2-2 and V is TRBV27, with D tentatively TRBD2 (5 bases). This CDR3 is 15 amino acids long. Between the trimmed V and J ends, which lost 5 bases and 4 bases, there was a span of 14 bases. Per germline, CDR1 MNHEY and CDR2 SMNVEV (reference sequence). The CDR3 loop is CASSGSSLGTGELFF. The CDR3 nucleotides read TGTGCCAGCAGTGGGAGTAGCCTCGGCACCGGGGAGCTGTTTTTT.

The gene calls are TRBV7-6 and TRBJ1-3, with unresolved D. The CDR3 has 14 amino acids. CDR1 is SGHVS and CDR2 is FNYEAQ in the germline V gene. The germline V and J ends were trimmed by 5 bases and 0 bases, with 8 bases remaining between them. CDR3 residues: CASSPKHSGNTIYF. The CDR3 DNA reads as TGTGCCAGCAGCCCCAAGCACTCTGGAAACACCATATATTTT.

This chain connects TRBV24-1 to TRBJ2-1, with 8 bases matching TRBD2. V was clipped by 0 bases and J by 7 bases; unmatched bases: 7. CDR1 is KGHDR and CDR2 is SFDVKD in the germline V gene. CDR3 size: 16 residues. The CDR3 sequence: CATSDLPSGGLNEQFF. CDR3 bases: TGTGCCACCAGTGATTTGCCCAGCGGGGGATTGAATGAGCAGTTCTTC.

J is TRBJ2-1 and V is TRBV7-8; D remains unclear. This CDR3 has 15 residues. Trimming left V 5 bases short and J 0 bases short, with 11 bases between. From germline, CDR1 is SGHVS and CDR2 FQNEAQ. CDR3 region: CASSPVLRSYNEQFF. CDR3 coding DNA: TGTGCCAGCAGCCCGGTACTTCGCTCCTACAATGAGCAGTTCTTC.

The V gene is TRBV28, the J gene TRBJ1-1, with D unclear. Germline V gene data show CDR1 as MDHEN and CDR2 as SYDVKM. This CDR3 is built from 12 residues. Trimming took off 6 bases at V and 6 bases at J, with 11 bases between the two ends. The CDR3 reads CASRPSTSEAFF. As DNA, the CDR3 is TGTGCCAGCAGGCCGTCCACATCTGAAGCTTTCTTT.

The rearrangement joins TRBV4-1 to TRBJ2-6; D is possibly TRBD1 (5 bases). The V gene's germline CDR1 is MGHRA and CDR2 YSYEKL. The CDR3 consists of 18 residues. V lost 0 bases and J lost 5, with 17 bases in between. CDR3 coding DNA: TGCGCCAGCAGCCAAGATTTTCCAGGGCTCAAGAGGGCCAACGTCCTGACTTTC. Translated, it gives CASSQDFPGLKRANVLTF.

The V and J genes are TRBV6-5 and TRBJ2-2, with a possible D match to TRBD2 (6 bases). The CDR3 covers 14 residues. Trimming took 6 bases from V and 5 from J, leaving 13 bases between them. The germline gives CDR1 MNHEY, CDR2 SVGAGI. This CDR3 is CASRGLGRTGELFF. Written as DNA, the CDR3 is TGTGCCAGCAGGGGCCTTGGGAGGACCGGGGAGCTGTTTTTT.

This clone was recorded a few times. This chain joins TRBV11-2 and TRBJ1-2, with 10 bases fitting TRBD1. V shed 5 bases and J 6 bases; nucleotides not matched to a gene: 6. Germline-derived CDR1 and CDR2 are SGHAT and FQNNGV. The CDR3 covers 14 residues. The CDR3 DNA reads TGTGCCAGCAGCGAGGACAGGGGGAATGATGGCTACACCTTC. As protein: CASSEDRGNDGYTF.

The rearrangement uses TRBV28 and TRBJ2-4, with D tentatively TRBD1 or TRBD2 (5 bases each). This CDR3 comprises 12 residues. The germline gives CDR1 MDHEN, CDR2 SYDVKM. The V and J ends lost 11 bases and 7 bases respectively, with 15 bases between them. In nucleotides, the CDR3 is TGTGCCCATCAGGGACCCGGGAACATTCAGTACTTC. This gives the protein CAHQGPGNIQYF. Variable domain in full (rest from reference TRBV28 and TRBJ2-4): DVKVTQSSRYLVKRTGEKVFLECVQDMDHENMFWYRQDPGLGLRLIYFSYDVKMKEKGDIPEGYSVSREKKERFSLILESASTNQTSMYLCAHQGPGNIQYFGAGTRLSVL.

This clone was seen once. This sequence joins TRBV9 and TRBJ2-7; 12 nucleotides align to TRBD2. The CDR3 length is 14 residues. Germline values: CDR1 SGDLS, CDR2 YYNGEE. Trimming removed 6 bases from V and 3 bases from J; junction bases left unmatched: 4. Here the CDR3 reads CASTGLAGSYEQYF. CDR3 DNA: TGTGCCAGCACCGGACTAGCGGGAAGCTACGAGCAGTACTTC.

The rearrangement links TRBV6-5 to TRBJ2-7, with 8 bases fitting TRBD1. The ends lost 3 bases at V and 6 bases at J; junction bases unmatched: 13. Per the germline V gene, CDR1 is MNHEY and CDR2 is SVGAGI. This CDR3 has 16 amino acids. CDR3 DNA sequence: TGTGCCAGCAGTTATTTGCAGACAGGGGACTGGACCGAGCAGTACTTC. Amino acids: CASSYLQTGDWTEQYF.

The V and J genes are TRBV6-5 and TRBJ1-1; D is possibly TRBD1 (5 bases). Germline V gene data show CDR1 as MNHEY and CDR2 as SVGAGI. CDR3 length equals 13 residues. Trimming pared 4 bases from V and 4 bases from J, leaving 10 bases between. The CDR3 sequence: CASSSAGGTEAFF. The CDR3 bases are TGTGCCAGCAGTTCGGCGGGGGGCACTGAAGCTTTCTTT.

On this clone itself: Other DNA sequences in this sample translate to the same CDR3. This CDR3 is CSARDRETQYF. The CDR3 region has the DNA TGCAGTGCTAGGGACCGGGAGACCCAGTACTTC. The V and J genes are TRBV20-1 and TRBJ2-5, with D hard to call. V was cut by 3 bases and J by 5 bases, with 7 bases left in between. This CDR3 comprises 11 residues. CDR1 and CDR2 (germline): DFQATT, SNEGSKA (reference sequence).

The CDR3 is CASSLNRVWDTQYF. The CDR3 DNA reads as TGTGCCAGCAGCCTGAACAGGGTCTGGGATACGCAGTATTTT. This chain connects TRBV7-2 to TRBJ2-3; the D gene is possibly TRBD1 (6 bases). The CDR3 consists of 14 residues. CDR1 SGHTA and CDR2 FQGNSA come from the germline V gene. V lost 5 bases, J lost 6 bases, and 15 bases lay in between.

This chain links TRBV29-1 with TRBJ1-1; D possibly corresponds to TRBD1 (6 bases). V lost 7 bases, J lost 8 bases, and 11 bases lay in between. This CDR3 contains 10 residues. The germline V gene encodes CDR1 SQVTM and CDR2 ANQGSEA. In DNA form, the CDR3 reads TGCAGCGCTATAGGGACAGAAGCTTTCTTT. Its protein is CSAIGTEAFF.

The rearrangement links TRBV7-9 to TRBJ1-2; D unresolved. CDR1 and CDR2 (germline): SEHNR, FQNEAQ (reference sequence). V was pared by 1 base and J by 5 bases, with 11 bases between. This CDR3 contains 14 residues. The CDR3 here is CASSLGQTEYGYTF. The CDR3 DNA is TGTGCCAGCAGCTTAGGGCAGACGGAATATGGCTACACCTTC.

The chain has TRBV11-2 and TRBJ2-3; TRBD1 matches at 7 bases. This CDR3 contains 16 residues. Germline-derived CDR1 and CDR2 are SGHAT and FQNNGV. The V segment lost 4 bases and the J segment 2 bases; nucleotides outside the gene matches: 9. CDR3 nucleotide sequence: TGTGCCAGCAGCTCGCCCGACAGGGACATCACAGATACGCAGTATTTT. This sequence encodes CASSSPDRDITDTQYF. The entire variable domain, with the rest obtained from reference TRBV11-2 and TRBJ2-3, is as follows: EAGVAQSPRYKIIEKRQSVAFWCNPISGHATLYWYQQILGQGPKLLIQFQNNGVVDDSQLPKDRFSAERLKGVDSTLKIQPAKLEDSAVYLCASSSPDRDITDTQYFGPGTRLTVL.

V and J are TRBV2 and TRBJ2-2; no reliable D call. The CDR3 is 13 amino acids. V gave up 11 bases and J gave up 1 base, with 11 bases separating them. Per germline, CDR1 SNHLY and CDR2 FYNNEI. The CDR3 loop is CASHPVNTGELFF. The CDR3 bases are TGTGCCTCCCACCCAGTGAACACCGGGGAGCTGTTTTTT.

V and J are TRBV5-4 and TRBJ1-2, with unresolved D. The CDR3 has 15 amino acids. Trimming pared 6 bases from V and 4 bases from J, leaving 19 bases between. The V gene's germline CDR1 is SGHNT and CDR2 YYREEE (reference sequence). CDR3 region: CASNRFGNPLYGYTF. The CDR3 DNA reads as TGTGCCAGCAACCGGTTTGGCAACCCCCTCTATGGCTACACCTTC.

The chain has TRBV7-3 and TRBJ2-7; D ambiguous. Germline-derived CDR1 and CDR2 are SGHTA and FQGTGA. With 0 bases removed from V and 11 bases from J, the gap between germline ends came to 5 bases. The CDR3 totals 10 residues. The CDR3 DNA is TGTGCCAGCAGCTTAACTCTCAAGTACTTC. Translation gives CASSLTLKYF.